The source of this T cell receptor (beta chain) is a study of immune cell composition in non-small cell lung cancer. At the level of the study: Tumours were mainly lung adenocarcinoma or squamous cell carcinoma. Study findings and constraints: TIL tumour reactivity correlated with maximal tumour-associated clone frequency in adenocarcinoma.

The normal lung sample lay at least 3 cm, and maximally far, from the tumour. DNA was extracted from unsorted cell suspensions stored frozen. Concerning this clone itself: Its target is unknown.

The germline V and J ends were trimmed by 3 bases and 4 bases, with 16 bases remaining between them. Germline V gene sequence: CDR1 SGHKS, CDR2 YYEKEE (reference sequence). This CDR3 spans 15 amino acids. This table comes from immunoSEQ multiplex PCR, and its TCRdb copy is limited to in-frame clones, with some not included. The repertoire consists of about 6,700 clones, with 65% to 70% occurring once and the leading ten covering about 10%. The sequence derives from a human donor with non-small cell lung cancer. V usage is TRBV5-5 and J usage is TRBJ2-5; weak D call: TRBD2 (6 bases). The sequenced sample was non-adjacent lung tissue. The chain's CDR3 is CASSSEGLGVETQYF. In nucleotides, the CDR3 is TGTGCCAGCAGCTCGGAGGGTTTGGGCGTAGAGACCCAGTACTTC.